The entry below describes one TCR beta chain. The data originate from a study of T cell changes during pregnancy in multiple sclerosis. Only in-frame clones appear in the TCRdb table, and some are missing; sequencing was by immunoSEQ multiplex PCR. Here the sample spans about 70,000 clones, roughly 94% being singletons. The clonotype comes from a female donor with multiple sclerosis, enrolled in a pregnancy study. The specimen was peripheral blood, collected after pregnancy.

In DNA, the CDR3 is TGTGCCAGCAGTTCCCTAGCGGGAGGAACCAATGAGCAGTTCTTC. Translating it yields CASSSLAGGTNEQFF. The V gene is TRBV28, the J gene TRBJ2-1; TRBD2 matches at 11 bases. This CDR3 contains 15 residues. V dropped 4 bases and J dropped 6; count of bases not matched to a gene: 5. Germline CDR1 is MDHEN and CDR2 is SYDVKM.